The next 18 T cell receptor beta chains were all read from a single sample in a study of OX40 agonist ivuxolimab in advanced cancers. Sequencing used immunoSEQ multiplex PCR; TCRdb keeps in-frame clones, though not all of them. Of some 70,000 clones listed, around four fifths are singletons. Sequences were derived from CD4+ or CD8+ T cells sorted from blood, sampled in a trial of the OX40 agonist ivuxolimab. The receptors originated from an adult with an advanced solid tumor such as melanoma, head and neck, liver or kidney cancer.

The chain has TRBV9 and TRBJ2-7; D uncertain. The V gene's germline CDR1 is SGDLS and CDR2 YYNGEE. The CDR3 length is 15 residues. V was shortened by 4 bases and J by 0 bases, with 14 bases between the two germline ends. CDR3 sequence (DNA): TGTGCCAGCAGCATAGGATGGTCGAGCTCCTACGAGCAGTACTTC. It translates to CASSIGWSSSYEQYF.

The chain combines TRBV7-2 with TRBJ2-7, with D tentatively TRBD2 (6 bases). Germline CDR1 and CDR2: SGHTA and FQGNSA. This CDR3 comprises 14 residues. V lost 3 bases to trimming and J lost 2 bases, with 11 bases between them. CDR3 bases: TGTGCCAGCAGCTTCTTTAGCGGAACCTACGAGCAGTACTTC. It yields the protein CASSFFSGTYEQYF.

This chain's CDR3 is CASSAAYGGENEKLFF. CDR3 nucleotide sequence: TGTGCCAGCAGCGCCGCGTACGGGGGGGAGAATGAAAAACTGTTTTTT. The chain recombines TRBV7-9 with TRBJ1-4, with D possibly TRBD1 on 5 matching bases. Between the trimmed V and J ends, which lost 5 bases and 5 bases, there was a span of 18 bases. This CDR3 region has 16 residues. Germline-derived CDR1 and CDR2 are SEHNR and FQNEAQ (reference sequence).

J is TRBJ1-2 and V is TRBV6-5, with D unclear. Per germline, CDR1 MNHEY and CDR2 SVGAGI. This CDR3 has 11 amino acids. V was shortened by 10 bases and J by 5 bases, with 11 bases between the two germline ends. The CDR3 nucleotides read TGTGCCACCATGGACGTTTATGGCTACACCTTC. Protein product: CATMDVYGYTF.

The V gene is TRBV27, the J gene TRBJ1-2, with 7 bases fitting TRBD1. The CDR3 has 16 residues. Germline CDR1 MNHEY, CDR2 SMNVEV (reference sequence). Losses at the gene ends were 1 base for V and 8 bases for J; bases not matched to a gene: 13. In DNA form, the CDR3 reads TGTGCCAGCAGTTTATATATGGCAGGGGGTCTAGAAGGCTACACCTTC. It translates to CASSLYMAGGLEGYTF.

The V gene is TRBV7-9, the J gene TRBJ2-2, with 8 bases aligning to TRBD1. There are 16 residues in the CDR3. V shed 5 bases, J shed 1 base, and the junction held 6 bases outside the gene matches. Per the germline V gene, CDR1 is SEHNR and CDR2 is FQNEAQ (reference sequence). CDR3 nucleotide sequence: TGTGCCAGCAGCCTTGGACAGGGAGTGAACACCGGGGAGCTGTTTTTT. Translation gives CASSLGQGVNTGELFF.

Regarding this clone: A read error may produce the germline difference seen at one junction end. In the same sample, other DNA sequences code for this CDR3. The V call is TRBV9, the J call TRBJ2-1, with D perhaps being TRBD1 or TRBD2 (7 bases each). This CDR3 comprises 18 residues. CDR1 and CDR2 from the germline V gene are SGDLS and YYNGEE. CDR3 bases: TGCGCCAGCAGCCCTCATGAGGGGGCCCGGGAGGAGTACAATGAGCAGTTCTTC. It specifies CASSPHEGAREEYNEQFF.

J is TRBJ2-7 and V is TRBV27, with a tentative D call TRBD2 (7 bases). The ends were cut back, 3 bases at V and 5 bases at J, with 17 bases in the middle. The CDR3 has 15 residues. CDR1 is MNHEY and CDR2 is SMNVEV in the germline V gene (reference sequence). CDR3 amino acids: CASSFGGGLANEQYF. DNA of the CDR3: TGTGCCAGCAGTTTTGGGGGGGGGCTAGCTAACGAGCAGTACTTC.

This chain uses TRBV6-5 with TRBJ2-3, with 8 bases that match TRBD2. Losses at the gene ends were 8 bases for V and 6 bases for J; bases not matched to a gene: 13. In germline, CDR1 is MNHEY, CDR2 SVGAGI. CDR3 length: 15 residues. In DNA form, the CDR3 reads TGTGCCAGCCATCCCCCGGGGGGGAGGGGGGATACGCAGTATTTT. Translating it yields CASHPPGGRGDTQYF.

The chain carries TRBV28 and TRBJ2-5; perhaps TRBD1 as D (6 bases). Germline V gives CDR1 MDHEN, CDR2 SYDVKM. V was trimmed by 5 bases and J by 11 bases, leaving 15 bases between them. This CDR3 has 12 residues. CDR3 in DNA: TGTGCCAGCAGTGGGGACACCCTAGAGCAGTACTTC. Encoded protein: CASSGDTLEQYF. Full variable domain (outside the CDR3, taken from reference TRBV28 and TRBJ2-5): DVKVTQSSRYLVKRTGEKVFLECVQDMDHENMFWYRQDPGLGLRLIYFSYDVKMKEKGDIPEGYSVSREKKERFSLILESASTNQTSMYLCASSGDTLEQYFGPGTRLLVL.

This clone has just one count. V and J are TRBV5-5 and TRBJ2-7; either TRBD1 or TRBD2 may fit D (6 bases each). The length of the CDR3 is 15 residues. With 4 bases removed from V and 3 bases from J, the gap between germline ends came to 17 bases. The germline gives CDR1 SGHKS, CDR2 YYEKEE (reference sequence). This chain's CDR3 is CASSPGASSFYEQYF. The CDR3 DNA sequence: TGTGCCAGCAGCCCGGGGGCTAGCAGCTTCTACGAGCAGTACTTC. The whole variable domain, remainder taken from reference TRBV5-5 and TRBJ2-7, is DAGVTQSPTHLIKTRGQQVTLRCSPISGHKSVSWYQQVLGQGPQFIFQYYEKEERGRGNFPDRFSARQFPNYSSELNVNALLLGDSALYLCASSPGASSFYEQYFGPGTRLTVT.

V is TRBV5-1 and J is TRBJ2-5, with TRBD1 matching over 8 bases. CDR1 and CDR2 (germline): SGHRS, YFSETQ. The CDR3 is 14 residues long. V lost 2 bases and J lost 5; bases outside the gene matches: 5. The CDR3 DNA reads as TGCGCCAGCAGCTTCCAGGGGGCTCGGGAGACCCAGTACTTC. It is translated as CASSFQGARETQYF.

The chain joins TRBV27 to TRBJ2-3; D remains ambiguous. The germline V and J ends were trimmed by 5 bases and 2 bases, with 17 bases remaining between them. Germline CDR1 and CDR2: MNHEY and SMNVEV (reference sequence). The CDR3 sequence is 16 residues long. CDR3 in amino acids: CASSPLQPSHTDTQYF. CDR3 DNA sequence: TGTGCCAGCAGTCCCCTTCAGCCGTCTCACACAGATACGCAGTATTTT.

This sequence joins TRBV5-4 and TRBJ2-5, with 7 bases lining up with TRBD2. CDR1 is SGHNT, CDR2 YYREEE, per germline (reference sequence). CDR3 length: 15 residues. With 0 bases clipped from V and 4 bases from J, the junction kept 6 bases outside the gene matches. CDR3 coding DNA: TGTGCCAGCAGCTTGGCAGGGACGGGAGGAGAGACCCAGTACTTC. The encoded protein is CASSLAGTGGETQYF.

The chain has TRBV5-1 and TRBJ1-1, with D unclear. The CDR3 is made up of 13 amino acids. V gave up 3 bases and J gave up 3 bases, with 9 bases separating them. Per the germline V gene, CDR1 is SGHRS and CDR2 is YFSETQ. CDR3 sequence (DNA): TGCGCCAGCAGCTCCGGCCTTCACACTGAAGCTTTCTTT. Translating gives CASSSGLHTEAFF.

The chain has TRBV5-1 and TRBJ2-2; a weak D match, TRBD2 (5 bases). Trimming removed 1 base from V and 6 bases from J, with 10 bases in between. Germline CDR1 and CDR2: SGHRS and YFSETQ. CDR3 length: 14 residues. Here the CDR3 reads CASSLSGVSGELFF. CDR3 in DNA: TGCGCCAGCAGCTTGTCCGGGGTCTCCGGGGAGCTGTTTTTT.

This chain joins TRBV29-1 and TRBJ2-3; TRBD2 might be the D (5 bases). V lost 0 bases to trimming and J lost 4 bases, with 14 bases between them. CDR1 is SQVTM and CDR2 is ANQGSEA in the germline V gene. CDR3 size: 15 residues. CDR3 in DNA: TGCAGCGTTGAAGAGGGCCCGGTGGAGGCAGATACGCAGTATTTT. Protein: CSVEEGPVEADTQYF.

The V call is TRBV7-9, the J call TRBJ2-5; D is unresolved. The DNA end lines up better with TRBJ2-7; the J call may be wrong. The CDR3 length is 14 residues. Germline V gene lookup returns CDR1 SEHNR and CDR2 FQNEAQ (reference sequence). CDR3 loop: CASNRLEREDEQYF. Here the CDR3 DNA reads TGTGCCAGCAACCGCCTTGAAAGAGAGGACGAGCAGTACTTC.